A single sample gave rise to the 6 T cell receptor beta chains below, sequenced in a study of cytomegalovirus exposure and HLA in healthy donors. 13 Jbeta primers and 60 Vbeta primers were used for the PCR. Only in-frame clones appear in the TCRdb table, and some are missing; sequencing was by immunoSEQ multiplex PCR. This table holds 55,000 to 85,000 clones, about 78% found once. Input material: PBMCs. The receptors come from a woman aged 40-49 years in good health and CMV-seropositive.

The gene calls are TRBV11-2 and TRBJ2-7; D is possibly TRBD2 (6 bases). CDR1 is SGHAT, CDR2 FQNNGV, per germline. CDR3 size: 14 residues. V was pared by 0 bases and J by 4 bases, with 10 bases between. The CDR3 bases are TGTGCCAGCAGCTTAGAACTAGCCCTGTACGAGCAGTACTTC. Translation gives CASSLELALYEQYF.

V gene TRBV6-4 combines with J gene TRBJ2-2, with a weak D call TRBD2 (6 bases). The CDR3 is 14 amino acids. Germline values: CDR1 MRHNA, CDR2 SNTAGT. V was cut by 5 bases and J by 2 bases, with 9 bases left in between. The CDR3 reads CASSPGLNTGELFF. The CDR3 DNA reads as TGTGCCAGCAGTCCGGGACTTAACACCGGGGAGCTGTTTTTT.

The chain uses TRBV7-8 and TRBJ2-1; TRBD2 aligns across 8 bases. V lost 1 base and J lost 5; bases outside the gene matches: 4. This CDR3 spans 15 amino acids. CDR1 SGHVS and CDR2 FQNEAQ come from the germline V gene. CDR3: CASSLVGGGNNEQFF. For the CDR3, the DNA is TGTGCCAGCAGCTTAGTGGGCGGGGGGAACAATGAGCAGTTCTTC.

This chain's CDR3 is CAIGGSGGGELFF. The CDR3, as DNA: TGTGCCATCGGCGGTAGCGGGGGCGGGGAGCTGTTTTTT. The chain carries TRBV10-3 and TRBJ2-2, with TRBD2 matching over 9 bases. V lost 8 bases, J lost 7 bases, and 5 bases stayed unmatched. CDR3 size: 13 residues. CDR1 is ENHRY, CDR2 SYGVKD, per germline.

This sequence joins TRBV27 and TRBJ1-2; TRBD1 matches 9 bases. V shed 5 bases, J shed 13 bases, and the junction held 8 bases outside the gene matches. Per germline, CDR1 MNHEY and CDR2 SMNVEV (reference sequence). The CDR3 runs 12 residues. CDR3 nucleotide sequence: TGTGCCAGCAGTCCGGGACAGGGCAAAGGCACCTTC. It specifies CASSPGQGKGTF.

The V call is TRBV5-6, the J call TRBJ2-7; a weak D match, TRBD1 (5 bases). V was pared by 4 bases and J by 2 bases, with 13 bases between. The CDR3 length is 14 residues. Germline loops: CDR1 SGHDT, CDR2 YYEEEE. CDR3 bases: TGTGCCAGCAGCCCGGAGCTGGGGCCCTACGAGCAGTACTTC. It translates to CASSPELGPYEQYF.